The present entry profiles one T cell receptor (beta chain) with its context. Its binding antigen is unknown. Base quality data are lacking; no much larger clone is found one base away. This entry is derived from a study of radiotherapy plus CTLA-4 blockade in lung cancer (dated by TCRdb to the late 2010s). Regarding the study in general: Among enrolled patients, approximately 19% had an objective response and around 33% reached disease control.

A distance of 11 bases separates the germline ends of V and J, which lose 4 bases and 0 bases respectively. Taken from cysteine to phenylalanine, the CDR3 has 16 residues. Only the CDR3 part of the read is kept: 48 bases, read in frame from the first base. CDR1 and CDR2, looked up from the germline V gene, are SGHTS and YDEGEE. The paper as a whole reports these results and caveats: Increased serum interferon-beta after radiation, together with early dynamic changes in blood T cell clones, were reported to be the strongest predictors of response. After treatment with radiotherapy and ipilimumab, TCR clones that came from tumors expanded in the peripheral blood.

To prepare the library, the immunoSEQ multiplex PCR assay was applied. TCRdb retrieved this table from immuneACCESS and kept in-frame rearrangements only. Not all clones are present; in checked studies, unresolved V genes account for under half, and no reason is known for the remainder. The sample table shows 43,000 or so clones, and 70% to 75% are seen once. In total, the top ten clones hold around 3.3% of the sample. Focal radiation therapy combined with CTLA-4 blockade (ipilimumab) was tested in patients with chemo-refractory metastatic non-small-cell lung cancer. The V and J genes are TRBV5-8 and TRBJ2-6; no D gene call is confident. The sequencing used peripheral blood, collected from a patient treated with radiotherapy plus ipilimumab. This TCR came from a human donor with non-small cell lung cancer who had a complete response to radiotherapy plus ipilimumab. The CDR3 region has the sequence CASSPSYSSGANVLTF. The DNA sequence follows: TGTGCCAGCAGCCCCAGTTACAGCTCTGGGGCCAACGTCCTGACTTTC.